This T cell receptor beta chain emerged from a study of cytomegalovirus exposure and HLA in healthy donors. Overall study results and limits: A later analysis linked a missense variant in DCLRE1C to the trimming of TCR beta V and J genes. Another analysis was done later, and it associated approximately 15,000 TCR beta sequences with HLA alleles at 0.05 false discovery rate. It has been reported that TCR beta sequences accurately predicted the HLA-A and HLA-B alleles of most subjects.

As concerns this clone: Its specificity is not known.

The germline V and J ends were trimmed by 7 bases and 6 bases, with 15 bases remaining between them. This CDR3 is built from 14 residues. CDR1 is MNHEY and CDR2 is SMNVEV in the germline V gene (reference sequence). PCR primers comprised 60 Vbeta and 13 Jbeta primers. The table came from immunoSEQ multiplex PCR; TCRdb's copy has only in-frame clones and leaves some out. In the table there are approximately 150,000 clones, about 80% of which are singletons. This sequence joins TRBV27 and TRBJ2-2; D may be TRBD1 (5 bases). The sample was PBMCs. This sequence originates from a young man in good health and CMV-seropositive. The CDR3 region has the DNA TGTGCCAGCAATGTTCAATCAGGGTCCGGGGAGCTGTTTTTT. Amino acid sequence: CASNVQSGSGELFF.